Following are 31 T cell receptor beta chains from one sample sequenced in a study of blood T cell repertoires in COVID-19. TCRdb keeps only in-frame clones here, not all; method: immunoSEQ multiplex PCR. Of some 250,000 clones detected, around 86% appear once; the ten largest clones hold 1.9%. The sequenced sample was peripheral blood. Every receptor here comes from a man aged 25-45 years who had recovered from COVID-19.

The CDR3 sequence is CASQTGGREKLFF. Written as DNA, the CDR3 is TGTGCCAGCCAGACAGGGGGTCGTGAAAAACTGTTTTTT. The chain carries TRBV28 and TRBJ1-4; 9 bases match TRBD1. J lost 7 bases, V lost 8 bases, and 5 bases had no gene match. Germline values: CDR1 MDHEN, CDR2 SYDVKM. The CDR3 totals 13 residues.

This chain uses TRBV7-8 with TRBJ2-2; the D is unclear. V was pared by 2 bases and J by 0 bases, with 16 bases between. Germline values: CDR1 SGHVS, CDR2 FQNEAQ. CDR3 length: 18 residues. The CDR3 nucleotides are TGTGCCAGCAGCTTAAGGAGAGCGCCGGGTACGAACACCGGGGAGCTGTTTTTT. Translating gives CASSLRRAPGTNTGELFF.

V and J are TRBV28 and TRBJ2-5; 8 bases are shared with TRBD2. CDR3 length: 15 amino acids. V lost 2 bases to trimming and J lost 5 bases; unmatched junction nucleotides: 7. Germline loops: CDR1 MDHEN, CDR2 SYDVKM. CDR3 DNA: TGTGCCAGCAGTTTAGCGGGGGGAAAGGACGAGACCCAGTACTTC. Translation gives CASSLAGGKDETQYF.

The V call is TRBV2, the J call TRBJ2-2, with TRBD1 as a possible D gene (6 bases). V was cut by 6 bases and J by 4 bases, with 12 bases left in between. The CDR3 loop spans 14 amino acids. Germline values: CDR1 SNHLY, CDR2 FYNNEI. CDR3: CASSSGAITGELFF. The CDR3 DNA follows: TGTGCCAGCAGCTCAGGGGCCATCACCGGGGAGCTGTTTTTT.

This chain uses TRBV27 with TRBJ2-7; TRBD2 might be the D (6 bases). V dropped 3 bases and J dropped 7 bases, with 22 bases sitting between them. From germline, CDR1 is MNHEY and CDR2 SMNVEV (reference sequence). The CDR3 loop spans 16 amino acids. CDR3 in amino acids: CASSFSPGAPLGEQYF. The CDR3 region has the DNA TGTGCCAGCAGTTTCTCCCCGGGAGCCCCGTTGGGGGAGCAGTACTTC.

The genes are TRBV4-1 and TRBJ2-1; D call uncertain. V lost 0 bases to trimming and J lost 2 bases, with 14 bases between them. The CDR3 contains 17 residues. Germline CDR1 MGHRA, CDR2 YSYEKL. This CDR3 reads CASSQDLAGKTYNEQFF. DNA for the CDR3: TGCGCCAGCAGCCAAGATTTGGCAGGAAAAACCTACAATGAGCAGTTCTTC.

The CDR3 reads CASSSTGDSDEQYF. The CDR3 DNA reads as TGTGCCAGCAGCTCAACAGGGGATTCGGACGAGCAGTACTTC. The chain has TRBV5-5 and TRBJ2-7, with TRBD1 identical over 7 bases. The germline V gene encodes CDR1 SGHKS and CDR2 YYEKEE (reference sequence). The CDR3 is 14 amino acids. V was pared by 3 bases and J by 5 bases, with 8 bases of the junction left unmatched.

This clone has a handful of counts. The rearrangement uses TRBV15 and TRBJ1-5; perhaps TRBD1 as D (6 bases). V lost 1 base and J lost 3, with 13 bases in between. This CDR3 region has 16 residues. From germline, CDR1 is LNHNV and CDR2 YYDKDF (reference sequence). The CDR3 reads CATSRGVYRDNQPQHF. CDR3 coding DNA: TGTGCCACCAGCAGAGGTGTTTACAGGGACAATCAGCCCCAGCATTTT.

The gene calls are TRBV29-1 and TRBJ2-3; TRBD1 agrees at 7 bases. The CDR3 loop spans 15 amino acids. Per germline, CDR1 SQVTM and CDR2 ANQGSEA. The ends lost 7 bases at V and 1 base at J; junction bases unmatched: 11. CDR3 region: CSARPTGWRTDTQYF. The CDR3 DNA sequence: TGCAGCGCCCGCCCGACAGGGTGGCGCACAGATACGCAGTATTTT.

The rearrangement uses TRBV9 and TRBJ2-1, with 10 bases lining up with TRBD2. Trimming at V came to 2 bases and at J to 4 bases, leaving 3 bases not matched to a gene. The germline V gene encodes CDR1 SGDLS and CDR2 YYNGEE. The CDR3 loop spans 15 amino acids. CDR3 residues: CASSVLAGAYNEQFF. Written as DNA, the CDR3 is TGTGCCAGCAGCGTCCTAGCGGGGGCTTACAATGAGCAGTTCTTC.

The chain is built from TRBV7-3 and TRBJ1-2, with D possibly TRBD1 on 5 matching bases. The germline V gene encodes CDR1 SGHTA and CDR2 FQGTGA. The CDR3 runs 9 residues. The CDR3 here is CSGMDGYTF. DNA of the CDR3: TGTTCAGGGATGGATGGCTACACCTTC.

The rearrangement uses TRBV4-2 and TRBJ2-3, with 10 bases lining up with TRBD2. Unmatched junction bases numbered 7, after V lost 0 bases and J lost 7 bases. The CDR3 length is 16 residues. The V gene's germline CDR1 is LGHNA and CDR2 YNFKEQ. The CDR3 here is CASSQEGPSGGYTQYF. The CDR3 DNA follows: TGTGCCAGCAGCCAAGAAGGACCTAGCGGGGGTTATACGCAGTATTTT.

CDR3 sequence: CASSSLRDTSYNSPLHF. Written as DNA, the CDR3 is TGTGCCAGCAGCTCACTCCGGGATACCTCCTATAATTCACCCCTCCACTTT. The chain employs TRBV5-6 and TRBJ1-6; D is uncertain. This CDR3 comprises 17 residues. Trimming took 3 bases from V and 0 from J, leaving 13 bases between them. Germline values: CDR1 SGHDT, CDR2 YYEEEE.

This rearrangement joins TRBV5-1 to TRBJ2-1; unclear D gene. CDR3 length: 16 residues. Deletions cut 4 bases from V and 0 bases from J, with 14 bases between. The V gene's germline CDR1 is SGHRS and CDR2 YFSETQ. CDR3 coding DNA: TGCGCCAGCAGCCAGAACGTGGGCAGCTCCTACAATGAGCAGTTCTTC. It specifies CASSQNVGSSYNEQFF. The complete variable domain, with remaining parts taken from reference TRBV5-1 and TRBJ2-1, reads KAGVTQTPRYLIKTRGQQVTLSCSPISGHRSVSWYQQTPGQGLQFLFEYFSETQRNKGNFPGRFSGRQFSNSRSEMNVSTLELGDSALYLCASSQNVGSSYNEQFFGPGTRLTVL.

This clone was picked up one time. The chain combines TRBV3-1 (or the pseudogene TRBV3-2) with TRBJ1-6, with D possibly TRBD1 on 6 matching bases. Germline V CDR1 and CDR2: LGHDT, YNNKEL (reference sequence). CDR3 length: 16 residues. Trimming pared 1 base from V and 8 bases from J, leaving 15 bases between. The CDR3 DNA follows: TGTGCCAGCAGCCAAGGGGGTGGGGGCTACTATTCACCCCTCCACTTT. As protein: CASSQGGGGYYSPLHF.

The chain carries TRBV10-2 and TRBJ1-5; the match to TRBD1 covers 8 bases. The CDR3 has 13 residues. The junction had 8 bases not matched to a gene; V was cut back by 7 bases and J by 9 bases. Germline loops: CDR1 WSHSY, CDR2 SAAADI. The CDR3 nucleotides read TGCGCCAGCACCCCGGACAGGGCGGGGCCCCAGCATTTT. Amino acids: CASTPDRAGPQHF.

The gene calls are TRBV5-1 and TRBJ2-1, with D possibly TRBD2 on 5 matching bases. V was cut by 3 bases and J by 0 bases, with 16 bases left in between. This CDR3 comprises 17 residues. Germline loops: CDR1 SGHRS, CDR2 YFSETQ. The CDR3 reads CASSSFSGSLSYNEQFF. The CDR3 bases are TGCGCCAGCAGCTCATTCTCGGGATCCCTCTCCTACAATGAGCAGTTCTTC.

The rearrangement links TRBV19 to TRBJ1-2; D not resolved. The CDR3 loop spans 15 amino acids. Trimming took 7 bases from V and 7 from J, leaving 22 bases between them. The V gene's germline CDR1 is LNHDA and CDR2 SQIVND (reference sequence). The CDR3 loop is CASTQTKELEGGYTF. In DNA, the CDR3 is TGTGCCAGTACCCAAACGAAGGAGTTGGAGGGTGGCTACACCTTC.

V usage is TRBV11-2 and J usage is TRBJ1-1, with D perhaps matching TRBD1 (6 bases). The V end was cut by 5 bases, the J end by 4 bases, with 17 bases between. Germline values: CDR1 SGHAT, CDR2 FQNNGV. This CDR3 region has 15 residues. Here the CDR3 reads CASSEGQSSGTEAFF. The CDR3 region has the DNA TGTGCCAGCAGCGAGGGACAAAGCTCGGGCACTGAAGCTTTCTTT.

The rearrangement uses TRBV5-4 and TRBJ1-2, with TRBD1 matching over 10 bases. Losses at the gene ends were 5 bases for V and 4 bases for J; bases not matched to a gene: 5. From germline, CDR1 is SGHNT and CDR2 YYREEE (reference sequence). This CDR3 region has 14 residues. CDR3 nucleotides: TGTGCCAGCAGTCCGGGACAGGGGCCCTATGGCTACACCTTC. It specifies CASSPGQGPYGYTF. The whole variable domain, remainder taken from reference TRBV5-4 and TRBJ1-2, is ETGVTQSPTHLIKTRGQQVTLRCSSQSGHNTVSWYQQALGQGPQFIFQYYREEENGRGNFPPRFSGLQFPNYSSELNVNALELDDSALYLCASSPGQGPYGYTFGSGTRLTVV.

This clone was seen a handful of times. The chain is built from TRBV9 and TRBJ2-2, with D uncertain. This CDR3 region has 13 residues. Germline loops: CDR1 SGDLS, CDR2 YYNGEE. Trimming removed 2 bases from V and 4 bases from J, with 6 bases in between. CDR3 coding DNA: TGTGCCAGCAGCGTCGAGAGCACCGGGGAGCTGTTTTTT. It specifies CASSVESTGELFF.

This chain links TRBV18 with TRBJ2-2; D gene unclear. V shed 1 base and J shed 8 bases, with 14 bases lying between them. Germline CDR1 is KGHSH and CDR2 is LQKENI. CDR3 length equals 15 residues. The CDR3: CASSPLSSSLGELFF. The CDR3 nucleotides are TGTGCCAGCTCACCACTTTCCTCTTCGTTGGGGGAGCTGTTTTTT.

The chain uses TRBV21-1 and TRBJ2-7; the table gives TRBD2 as D, unverified against the DNA. TRBV21-1 corresponds to a pseudogene. The CDR3 consists of 11 residues. This CDR3 reads CASSLKSQQYF. CDR3 nucleotides: TGTGCCAGCAGCCTAAAAAGCCAGCAGTACTTC.

This clone was detected once. This chain uses TRBV7-9 with TRBJ2-5; D is possibly TRBD2 (6 bases). The V gene lost 4 bases and the J gene lost 5 bases, with 20 bases spanning the gap. Per the germline V gene, CDR1 is SEHNR and CDR2 is FQNEAQ (reference sequence). This CDR3 has 16 residues. The CDR3 DNA reads as TGTGCCAGCAGCTCAGAAACGGGGGAGCGATGGGAGACCCAGTACTTC. This encodes CASSSETGERWETQYF.

This clone turned up a few times. The chain has TRBV27 and TRBJ1-2, with D maybe TRBD1 (5 bases). The V gene lost 2 bases and the J gene lost 8 bases, with 18 bases spanning the gap. This CDR3 has 15 amino acids. Germline-derived CDR1 and CDR2 are MNHEY and SMNVEV (reference sequence). The CDR3 DNA reads as TGTGCCAGCAGTTTACGGGGGTGGGGGATAGAAGGCTACACCTTC. It translates to CASSLRGWGIEGYTF.

V and J are TRBV5-1 and TRBJ2-1; 7 bases align to TRBD1. This CDR3 spans 15 amino acids. Germline V lookup: CDR1 SGHRS, CDR2 YFSETQ. The V gene end was trimmed by 0 bases and the J gene end by 8 bases; junction bases not matched to a gene: 8. The CDR3: CASSLGDRDRDEQFF. The CDR3 DNA reads TGCGCCAGCAGCTTGGGCGACAGGGACCGTGATGAGCAGTTCTTC.

The chain joins TRBV19 to TRBJ2-3, with D tentatively TRBD1 (6 bases). Germline assignment: CDR1 LNHDA and CDR2 SQIVND (reference sequence). This CDR3 spans 14 amino acids. CDR3 loop: CATATTGRRNTQYF. The CDR3 nucleotides are TGTGCTACAGCAACGACAGGAAGAAGAAATACGCAGTATTTT.

The count of this clone is one. The chain employs TRBV5-1 and TRBJ1-6; D is perhaps TRBD1 (6 bases). This CDR3 has 14 amino acids. V dropped 4 bases and J dropped 7 bases, with 12 bases sitting between them. Germline CDR1 and CDR2: SGHRS and YFSETQ. CDR3 sequence: CASSTGDNNSPLHF. DNA for the CDR3: TGCGCCAGCAGCACCGGGGACAACAATTCACCCCTCCACTTT.

This chain connects TRBV2 to TRBJ2-5; 10 nucleotides match TRBD2. The V and J ends lost 8 bases and 4 bases, in that order; junction bases with no gene match: 10. The CDR3 spans 15 residues. Germline CDR1 is SNHLY and CDR2 is FYNNEI. The CDR3 loop is CASLTERGGPETQYF. The DNA for the CDR3 is TGTGCCAGCTTAACAGAGCGGGGGGGCCCAGAGACCCAGTACTTC. The full variable domain, its missing parts supplied by reference TRBV2 and TRBJ2-5, is EPEVTQTPSHQVTQMGQEVILRCVPISNHLYFYWYRQILGQKVEFLVSFYNNEISEKSEIFDDQFSVERPDGSNFTLKIRSTKLEDSAMYFCASLTERGGPETQYFGPGTRLLVL.

This chain links TRBV28 with TRBJ2-1; weak D call: TRBD2 (6 bases). Germline-derived CDR1 and CDR2 are MDHEN and SYDVKM. The CDR3 totals 14 residues. V was cut by 7 bases and J by 7 bases, with 17 bases left in between. CDR3 in DNA: TGTGCCAGCACCCCGTTGGGGGGATCAAATGAGCAGTTCTTC. It is translated as CASTPLGGSNEQFF.

V usage is TRBV7-2 and J usage is TRBJ2-5, with TRBD1 as a possible D gene (6 bases). Germline V gene sequence: CDR1 SGHTA, CDR2 FQGNSA. This CDR3 is built from 13 residues. The V end was cut by 4 bases, the J end by 4 bases, with 10 bases between. CDR3 sequence reads: CASSYGTRETQYF. The CDR3, as DNA: TGTGCCAGCAGCTACGGGACACGAGAGACCCAGTACTTC.